Listed here are 3 T cell receptor beta chains from one sample, sequenced in a study of cytomegalovirus exposure and HLA in healthy donors. PCR amplification relied on 60 Vbeta primers (plus 13 Jbeta primers). The protocol was immunoSEQ multiplex PCR, while the TCRdb copy is restricted to in-frame clones and leaves out a portion. The data show about 62,000 clones, about 77% seen once. The sample consisted of PBMCs. These TCRs come from a man between 40 and 49 years old in good health and CMV-seronegative.

J is TRBJ2-1 and V is TRBV7-3, with D perhaps TRBD1 (6 bases). The CDR3 has 13 amino acids. Germline V gene lookup returns CDR1 SGHTA and CDR2 FQGTGA. The V gene lost 1 base and the J gene lost 7 bases, with 8 bases spanning the gap. The CDR3: CASSLNRENEQFF. The DNA of the CDR3 is TGTGCCAGCAGCTTAAACAGGGAAAATGAGCAGTTCTTC. Looking up the rest from reference TRBV7-3 and TRBJ2-1 gives the full variable domain: GAGVSQTPSNKVTEKGKYVELRCDPISGHTALYWYRQSLGQGPEFLIYFQGTGAADDSGLPNDRFFAVRPEGSVSTLKIQRTERGDSAVYLCASSLNRENEQFFGPGTRLTVL.

The genes are TRBV18 and TRBJ1-6, with 8 bases lining up with TRBD1. Germline V gene lookup returns CDR1 KGHSH and CDR2 LQKENI. The length of the CDR3 is 13 residues. V was pared by 5 bases and J by 9 bases, with 3 bases of the junction left unmatched. CDR3 in amino acids: CASSTDRGSPLHF. The CDR3 nucleotides read TGTGCCAGCTCAACCGACAGGGGTTCACCCCTCCACTTT.

The chain employs TRBV6-6 and TRBJ2-5; TRBD2 is a possible D gene (5 bases). CDR3 length: 16 amino acids. In germline, CDR1 is MNHNY, CDR2 SVGAGI (reference sequence). V lost 4 bases and J lost 1, with 16 bases in between. This CDR3 reads CASSWARAVTQETQYF. CDR3 DNA: TGTGCCAGCAGTTGGGCCCGAGCGGTAACCCAAGAGACCCAGTACTTC.